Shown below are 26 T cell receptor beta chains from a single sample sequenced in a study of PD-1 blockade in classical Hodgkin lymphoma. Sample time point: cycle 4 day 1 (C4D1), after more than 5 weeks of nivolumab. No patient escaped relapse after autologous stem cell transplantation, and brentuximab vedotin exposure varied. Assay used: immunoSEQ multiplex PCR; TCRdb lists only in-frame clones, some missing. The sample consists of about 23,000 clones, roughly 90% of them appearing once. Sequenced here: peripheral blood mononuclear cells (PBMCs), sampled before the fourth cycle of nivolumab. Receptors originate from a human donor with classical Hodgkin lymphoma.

DNA of the CDR3: TGTGCCAGCGCCCTCCTAGCGGGGGGGCCGGAGACCCAGTACTTC. Translation gives CASALLAGGPETQYF. The gene calls are TRBV7-9 and TRBJ2-5; TRBD2 matches 12 bases. The V and J ends lost 8 bases and 5 bases, in that order; junction bases with no gene match: 9. The CDR3 has 15 amino acids. From germline, CDR1 is SEHNR and CDR2 FQNEAQ (reference sequence).

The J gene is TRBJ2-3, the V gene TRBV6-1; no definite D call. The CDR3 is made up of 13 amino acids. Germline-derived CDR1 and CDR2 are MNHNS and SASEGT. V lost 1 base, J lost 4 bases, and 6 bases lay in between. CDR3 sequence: CASSEGSPDTQYF. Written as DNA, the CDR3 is TGTGCCAGCAGTGAAGGGTCCCCAGATACGCAGTATTTT.

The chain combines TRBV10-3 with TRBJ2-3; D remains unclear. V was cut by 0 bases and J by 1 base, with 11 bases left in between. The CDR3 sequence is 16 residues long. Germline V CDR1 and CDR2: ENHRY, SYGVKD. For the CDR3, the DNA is TGTGCCATCAGTGAGTCAACAAACGCCGGCACAGATACGCAGTATTTT. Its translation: CAISESTNAGTDTQYF.

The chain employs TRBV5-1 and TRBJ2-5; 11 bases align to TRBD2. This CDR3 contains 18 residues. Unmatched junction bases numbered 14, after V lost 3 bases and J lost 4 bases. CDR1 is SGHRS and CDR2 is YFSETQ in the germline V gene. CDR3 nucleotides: TGCGCCAGCAGCTCTTCGGGGTCTAGCGGGGGGCGCAGAGAGACCCAGTACTTC. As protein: CASSSSGSSGGRRETQYF. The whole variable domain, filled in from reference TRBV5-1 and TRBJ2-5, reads KAGVTQTPRYLIKTRGQQVTLSCSPISGHRSVSWYQQTPGQGLQFLFEYFSETQRNKGNFPGRFSGRQFSNSRSEMNVSTLELGDSALYLCASSSSGSSGGRRETQYFGPGTRLLVL.

CDR3 in amino acids: CASSLVGADGYTF. The CDR3, as DNA: TGTGCCAGCAGTTTGGTGGGGGCGGATGGCTACACCTTC. The V and J genes are TRBV27 and TRBJ1-2, with a weak D call TRBD1 (6 bases). Trimming took 3 bases from V and 6 from J, leaving 11 bases between them. Per germline, CDR1 MNHEY and CDR2 SMNVEV (reference sequence). There are 13 residues in the CDR3.

The CDR3 DNA is TGTGCCAGCAGCGTCACTCCGAACTTCAATTCACCCCTCCACTTT. Its protein product is CASSVTPNFNSPLHF. The chain combines TRBV9 with TRBJ1-6; the D is unclear. CDR1 and CDR2 from the germline V gene are SGDLS and YYNGEE. V was cut by 2 bases and J by 7 bases, with 13 bases left in between. The CDR3 runs 15 residues. Supplemented by reference TRBV9 and TRBJ1-6, the full variable domain reads DSGVTQTPKHLITATGQRVTLRCSPRSGDLSVYWYQQSLDQGLQFLIQYYNGEERAKGNILERFSAQQFPDLHSELNLSSLELGDSALYFCASSVTPNFNSPLHFGNGTRLTVT.

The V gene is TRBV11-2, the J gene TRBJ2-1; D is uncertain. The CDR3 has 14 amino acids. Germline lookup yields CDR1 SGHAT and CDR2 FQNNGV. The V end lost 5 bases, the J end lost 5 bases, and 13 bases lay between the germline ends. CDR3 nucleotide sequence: TGTGCCAGCAGCCCCTTGACTGTGGACAATGAGCAGTTCTTC. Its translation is CASSPLTVDNEQFF. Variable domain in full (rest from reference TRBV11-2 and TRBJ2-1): EAGVAQSPRYKIIEKRQSVAFWCNPISGHATLYWYQQILGQGPKLLIQFQNNGVVDDSQLPKDRFSAERLKGVDSTLKIQPAKLEDSAVYLCASSPLTVDNEQFFGPGTRLTVL.

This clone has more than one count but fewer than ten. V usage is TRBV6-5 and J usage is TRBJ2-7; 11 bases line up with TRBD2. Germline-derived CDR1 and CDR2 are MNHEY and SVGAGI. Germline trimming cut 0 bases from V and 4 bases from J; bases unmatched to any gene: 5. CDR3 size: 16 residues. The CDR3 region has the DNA TGTGCCAGCAGTTACTCATTGACTAGCGGGACTTACGAGCAGTACTTC. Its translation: CASSYSLTSGTYEQYF.

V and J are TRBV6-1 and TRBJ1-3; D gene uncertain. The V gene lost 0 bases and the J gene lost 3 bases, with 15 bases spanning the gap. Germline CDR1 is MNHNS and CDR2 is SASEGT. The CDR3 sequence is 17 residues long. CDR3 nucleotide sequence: TGTGCCAGCAGTGAAGCTTCGACGGGTAGGGTTGGAAACACCATATATTTT. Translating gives CASSEASTGRVGNTIYF.

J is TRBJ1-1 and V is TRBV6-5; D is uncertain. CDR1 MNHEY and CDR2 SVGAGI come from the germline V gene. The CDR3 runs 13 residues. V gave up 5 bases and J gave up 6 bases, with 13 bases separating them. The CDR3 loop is CASSTGPLPEAFF. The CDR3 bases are TGTGCCAGCAGTACCGGACCCCTCCCTGAAGCTTTCTTT.

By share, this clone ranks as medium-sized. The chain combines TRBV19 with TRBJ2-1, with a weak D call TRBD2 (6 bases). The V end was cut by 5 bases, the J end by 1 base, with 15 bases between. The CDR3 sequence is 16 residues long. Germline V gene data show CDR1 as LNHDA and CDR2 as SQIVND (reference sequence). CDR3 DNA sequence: TGTGCCAGTAGTTCCAGGGACTGGAATTCCTACAATGAGCAGTTCTTC. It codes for CASSSRDWNSYNEQFF.

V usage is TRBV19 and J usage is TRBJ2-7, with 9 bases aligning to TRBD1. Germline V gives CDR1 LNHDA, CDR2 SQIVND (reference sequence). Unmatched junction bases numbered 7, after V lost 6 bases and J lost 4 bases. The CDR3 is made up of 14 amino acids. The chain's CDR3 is CASRKGQGRYEQYF. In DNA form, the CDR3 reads TGTGCCAGTAGAAAGGGACAGGGAAGGTACGAGCAGTACTTC. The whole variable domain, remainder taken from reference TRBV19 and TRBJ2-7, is DGGITQSPKYLFRKEGQNVTLSCEQNLNHDAMYWYRQDPGQGLRLIYYSQIVNDFQKGDIAEGYSVSREKKESFPLTVTSAQKNPTAFYLCASRKGQGRYEQYFGPGTRLTVT.

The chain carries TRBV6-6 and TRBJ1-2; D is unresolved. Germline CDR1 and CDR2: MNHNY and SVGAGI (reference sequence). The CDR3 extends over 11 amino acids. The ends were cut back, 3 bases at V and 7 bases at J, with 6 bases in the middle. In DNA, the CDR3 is TGTGCCAGCAGTTATTGGGGTGGCTACACCTTC. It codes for CASSYWGGYTF.

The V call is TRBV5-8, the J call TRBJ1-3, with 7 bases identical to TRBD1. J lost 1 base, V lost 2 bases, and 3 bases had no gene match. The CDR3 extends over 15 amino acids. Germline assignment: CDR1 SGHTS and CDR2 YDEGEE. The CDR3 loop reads CASSFTGVSGNTIYF. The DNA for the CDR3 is TGTGCCAGCAGCTTTACAGGGGTTTCTGGAAACACCATATATTTT.

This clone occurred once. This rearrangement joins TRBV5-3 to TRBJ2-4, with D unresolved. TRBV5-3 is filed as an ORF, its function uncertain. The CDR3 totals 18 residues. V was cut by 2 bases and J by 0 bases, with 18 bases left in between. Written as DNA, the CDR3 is TGTGCCAGAAGCTTTAACGGCCGACCATCGTTAGCCAAAAACATTCAGTACTTC. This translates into CARSFNGRPSLAKNIQYF.

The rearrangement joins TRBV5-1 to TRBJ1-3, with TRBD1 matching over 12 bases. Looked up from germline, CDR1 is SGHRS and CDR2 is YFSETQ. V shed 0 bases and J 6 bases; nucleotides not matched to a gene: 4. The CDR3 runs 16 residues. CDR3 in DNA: TGCGCCAGCAGCTTGGAGGGACAGGGGGCGGAAAACACCATATATTTT. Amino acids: CASSLEGQGAENTIYF.

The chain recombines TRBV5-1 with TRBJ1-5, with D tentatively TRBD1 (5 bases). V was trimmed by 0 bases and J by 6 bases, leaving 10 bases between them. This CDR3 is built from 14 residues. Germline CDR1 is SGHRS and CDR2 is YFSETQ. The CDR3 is CASSLGGAGQPQHF. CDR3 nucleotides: TGCGCCAGCAGCTTGGGAGGGGCTGGTCAGCCCCAGCATTTT.

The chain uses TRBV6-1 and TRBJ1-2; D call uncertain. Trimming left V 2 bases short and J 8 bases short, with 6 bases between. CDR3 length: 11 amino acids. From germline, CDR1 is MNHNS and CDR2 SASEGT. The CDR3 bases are TGTGCCAGCAGTGAAACCAGGGGCTACACCTTC. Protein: CASSETRGYTF.

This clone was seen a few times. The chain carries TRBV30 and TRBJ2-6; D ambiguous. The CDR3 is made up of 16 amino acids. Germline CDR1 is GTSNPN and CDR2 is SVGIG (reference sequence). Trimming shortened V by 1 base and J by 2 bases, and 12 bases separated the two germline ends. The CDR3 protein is CAWSDGPATGANVLTF. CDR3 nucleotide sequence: TGTGCCTGGAGTGATGGACCAGCGACTGGGGCCAACGTCCTGACTTTC.

The CDR3 bases are TGTGCCAGCAGTTCCGGAGGGGACAGCTCTGGAAACACCATATATTTT. This encodes CASSSGGDSSGNTIYF. This chain connects TRBV28 to TRBJ1-3; 7 nucleotides align to TRBD1. V shed 4 bases and J 0 bases; nucleotides not matched to a gene: 6. Germline V CDR1 and CDR2: MDHEN, SYDVKM. The CDR3 spans 16 residues.

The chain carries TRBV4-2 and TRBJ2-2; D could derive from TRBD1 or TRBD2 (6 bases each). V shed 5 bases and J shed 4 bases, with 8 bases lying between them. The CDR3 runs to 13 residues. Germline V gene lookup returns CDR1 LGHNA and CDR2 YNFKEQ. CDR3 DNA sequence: TGTGCCAGCAGCGGGGGGCTCACCGGGGAGCTGTTTTTT. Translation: CASSGGLTGELFF.

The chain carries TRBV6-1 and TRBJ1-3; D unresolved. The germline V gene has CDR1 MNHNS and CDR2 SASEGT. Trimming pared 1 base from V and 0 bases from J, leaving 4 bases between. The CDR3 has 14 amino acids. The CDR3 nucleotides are TGTGCCAGCAGTGAAGGGGACTCTGGAAACACCATATATTTT. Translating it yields CASSEGDSGNTIYF.

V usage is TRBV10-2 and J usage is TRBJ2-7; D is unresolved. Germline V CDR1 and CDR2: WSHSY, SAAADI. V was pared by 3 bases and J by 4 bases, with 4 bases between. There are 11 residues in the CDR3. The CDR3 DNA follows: TGCGCCAGCAGTGATTTTTACGAGCAGTACTTC. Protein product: CASSDFYEQYF.

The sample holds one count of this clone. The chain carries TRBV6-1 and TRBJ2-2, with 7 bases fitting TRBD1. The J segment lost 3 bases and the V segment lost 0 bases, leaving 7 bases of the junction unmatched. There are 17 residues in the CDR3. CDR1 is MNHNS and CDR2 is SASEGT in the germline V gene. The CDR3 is CASSEALQGTDTGELFF. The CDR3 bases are TGTGCCAGCAGTGAAGCGCTTCAGGGGACAGACACCGGGGAGCTGTTTTTT.

CDR3 loop: CASSLGGNEQFF. For the CDR3, the DNA is TGTGCCAGCAGTTTAGGTGGCAATGAGCAGTTCTTC. The chain has TRBV27 and TRBJ2-1; D unclear. The CDR3 loop spans 12 amino acids. Germline CDR1 is MNHEY and CDR2 is SMNVEV (reference sequence). V lost 2 bases and J lost 6, with 5 bases in between.

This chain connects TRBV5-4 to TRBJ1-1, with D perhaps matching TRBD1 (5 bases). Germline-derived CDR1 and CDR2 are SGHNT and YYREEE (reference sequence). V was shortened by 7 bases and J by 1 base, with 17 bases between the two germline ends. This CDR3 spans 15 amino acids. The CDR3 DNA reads TGTGCCAGCGCCTGGGGGGTGGGGTCGAACACTGAAGCTTTCTTT. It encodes CASAWGVGSNTEAFF.